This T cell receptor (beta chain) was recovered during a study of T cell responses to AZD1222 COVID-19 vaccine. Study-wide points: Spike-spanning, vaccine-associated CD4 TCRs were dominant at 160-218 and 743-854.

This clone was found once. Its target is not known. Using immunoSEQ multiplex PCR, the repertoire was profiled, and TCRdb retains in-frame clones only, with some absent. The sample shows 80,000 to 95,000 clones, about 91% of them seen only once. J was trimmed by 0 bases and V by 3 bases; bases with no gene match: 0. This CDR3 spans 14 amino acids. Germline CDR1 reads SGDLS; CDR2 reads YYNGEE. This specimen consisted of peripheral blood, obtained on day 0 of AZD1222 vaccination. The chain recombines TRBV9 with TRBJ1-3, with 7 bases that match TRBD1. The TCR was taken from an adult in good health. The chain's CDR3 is CASSGQGSGNTIYF. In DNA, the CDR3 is TGTGCCAGCAGCGGACAGGGCTCTGGAAACACCATATATTTT.